Presented here are 2 T cell receptor beta chains from one specimen sequenced in a study of blood T cell repertoires in COVID-19. Clones were read by immunoSEQ multiplex PCR, and TCRdb kept only the in-frame ones, dropping some. The sample lists around 190,000 clones, 70% to 85% occurring once. The sample comprised peripheral blood. Source of these receptors: a woman aged 45-60 years with acute or convalescent COVID-19.

This clone was seen a few times. The V call is TRBV7-9, the J call TRBJ1-2; TRBD1 is a possible D gene (5 bases). The CDR3 is 14 amino acids. Trimming removed 3 bases at V and 0 bases at J, with 8 bases between. CDR1 is SEHNR, CDR2 FQNEAQ, per germline (reference sequence). The CDR3: CASSFETANYGYTF. The CDR3, as DNA: TGTGCCAGCAGCTTCGAGACAGCTAACTATGGCTACACCTTC.

This chain links TRBV28 with TRBJ2-2; 11 bases map to TRBD2. Germline lookup yields CDR1 MDHEN and CDR2 SYDVKM. There are 16 residues in the CDR3. V was clipped by 3 bases and J by 5 bases; unmatched bases: 5. The DNA for the CDR3 is TGTGCCAGCAGTTTGCCGGGACTAGCGGCTACCGGGGAGCTGTTTTTT. Translation: CASSLPGLAATGELFF. Based on the CDR3 plus reference TRBV28 and TRBJ2-2, the full variable domain is DVKVTQSSRYLVKRTGEKVFLECVQDMDHENMFWYRQDPGLGLRLIYFSYDVKMKEKGDIPEGYSVSREKKERFSLILESASTNQTSMYLCASSLPGLAATGELFFGEGSRLTVL.